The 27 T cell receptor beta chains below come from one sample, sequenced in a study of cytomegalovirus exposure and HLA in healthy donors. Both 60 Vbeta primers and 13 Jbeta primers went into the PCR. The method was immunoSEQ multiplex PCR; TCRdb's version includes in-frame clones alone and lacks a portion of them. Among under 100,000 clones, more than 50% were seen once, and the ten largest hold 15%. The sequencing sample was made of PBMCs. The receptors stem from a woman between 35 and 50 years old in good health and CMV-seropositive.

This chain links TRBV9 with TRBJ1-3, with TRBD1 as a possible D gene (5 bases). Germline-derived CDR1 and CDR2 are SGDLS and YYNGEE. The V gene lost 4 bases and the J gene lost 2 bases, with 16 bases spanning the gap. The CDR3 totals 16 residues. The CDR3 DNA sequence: TGTGCCAGCAGCATCCGGGACTTTCAAACTGGAAACACCATATATTTT. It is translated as CASSIRDFQTGNTIYF.

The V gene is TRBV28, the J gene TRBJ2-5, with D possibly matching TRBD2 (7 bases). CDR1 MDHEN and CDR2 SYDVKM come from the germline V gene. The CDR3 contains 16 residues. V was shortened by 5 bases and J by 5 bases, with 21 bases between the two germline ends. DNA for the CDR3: TGTGCCAGCAGTCCGCGCCGGGGGGCTTCTCGGGAGACCCAGTACTTC. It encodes CASSPRRGASRETQYF.

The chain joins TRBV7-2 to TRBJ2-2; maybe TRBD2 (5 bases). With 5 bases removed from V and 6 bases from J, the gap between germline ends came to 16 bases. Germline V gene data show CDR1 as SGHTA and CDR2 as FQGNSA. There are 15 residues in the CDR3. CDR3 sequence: CASSLTSGSSGELFF. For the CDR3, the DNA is TGTGCCAGCAGCCTTACTAGTGGGTCTTCCGGGGAGCTGTTTTTT.

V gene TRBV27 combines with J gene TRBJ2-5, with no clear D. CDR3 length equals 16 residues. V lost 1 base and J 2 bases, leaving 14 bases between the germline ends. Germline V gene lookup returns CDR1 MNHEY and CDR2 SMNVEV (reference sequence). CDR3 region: CASSLYPNVLQETQYF. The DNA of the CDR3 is TGTGCCAGCAGTTTATACCCCAATGTACTACAAGAGACCCAGTACTTC.

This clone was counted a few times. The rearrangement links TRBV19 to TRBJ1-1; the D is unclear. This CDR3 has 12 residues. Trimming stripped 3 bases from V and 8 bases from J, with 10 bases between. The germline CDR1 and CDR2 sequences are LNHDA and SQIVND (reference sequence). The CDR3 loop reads CASSMKKREAFF. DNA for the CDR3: TGTGCCAGTAGTATGAAGAAGAGAGAAGCTTTCTTT.

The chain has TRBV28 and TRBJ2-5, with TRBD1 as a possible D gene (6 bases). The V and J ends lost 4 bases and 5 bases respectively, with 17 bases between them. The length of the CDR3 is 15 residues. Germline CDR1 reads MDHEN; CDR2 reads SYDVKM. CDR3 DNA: TGTGCCAGCAGTTCCCCCGTGGGGGCAGGGGAGACCCAGTACTTC. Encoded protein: CASSSPVGAGETQYF.

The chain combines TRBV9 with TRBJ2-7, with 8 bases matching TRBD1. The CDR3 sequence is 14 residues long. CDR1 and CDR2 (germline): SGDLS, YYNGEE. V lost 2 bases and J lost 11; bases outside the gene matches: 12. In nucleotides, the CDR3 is TGTGCCAGCAGCGTCACAGGACAGGGCGTAGAAAAGTACTTC. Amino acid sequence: CASSVTGQGVEKYF.

DNA for the CDR3: TGTGCCAGCAGCCAACAGGGGCCTCAGGGAGAGACCCAGTACTTC. Amino acids: CASSQQGPQGETQYF. The chain employs TRBV11-1 and TRBJ2-5; 7 bases are a match to TRBD1. The CDR3 has 15 amino acids. V lost 5 bases to trimming and J lost 4 bases; unmatched junction nucleotides: 10. The germline V gene encodes CDR1 SGHAT and CDR2 FQDESV (reference sequence).

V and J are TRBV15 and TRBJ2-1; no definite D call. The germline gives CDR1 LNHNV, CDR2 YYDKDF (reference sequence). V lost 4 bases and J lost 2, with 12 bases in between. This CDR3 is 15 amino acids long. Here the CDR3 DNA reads TGTGCCACCAGCACCGAACTGAGTGCCTACAATGAGCAGTTCTTC. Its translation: CATSTELSAYNEQFF.

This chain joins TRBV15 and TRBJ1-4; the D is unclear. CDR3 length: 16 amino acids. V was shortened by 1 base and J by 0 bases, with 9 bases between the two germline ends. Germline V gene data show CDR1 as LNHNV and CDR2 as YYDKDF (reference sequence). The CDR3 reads CATSRAPPATNEKLFF. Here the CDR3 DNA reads TGTGCCACCAGCAGAGCCCCCCCGGCAACTAATGAAAAACTGTTTTTT.

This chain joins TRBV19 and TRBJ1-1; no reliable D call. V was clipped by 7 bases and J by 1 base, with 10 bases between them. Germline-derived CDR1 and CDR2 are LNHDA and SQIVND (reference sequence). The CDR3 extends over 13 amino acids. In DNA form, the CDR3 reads TGTGCCAGTAATCCCCGGGAGAACACTGAAGCTTTCTTT. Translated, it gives CASNPRENTEAFF.

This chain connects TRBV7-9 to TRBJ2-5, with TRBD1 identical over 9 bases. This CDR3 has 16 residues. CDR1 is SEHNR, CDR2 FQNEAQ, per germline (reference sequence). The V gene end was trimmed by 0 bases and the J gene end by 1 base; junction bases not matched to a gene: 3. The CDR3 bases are TGTGCCAGCAGCTTAGCGGACAGGGGACTCCAAGAGACCCAGTACTTC. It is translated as CASSLADRGLQETQYF.

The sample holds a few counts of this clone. CDR3 sequence (DNA): TGTGCCAGCAGTCCCGAACTGGCCGGGGAGCTGTTTTTT. It encodes CASSPELAGELFF. V gene TRBV27 combines with J gene TRBJ2-2; D is ambiguous. Trimming left V 5 bases short and J 6 bases short, with 10 bases between. The CDR3 sequence is 13 residues long. The germline V gene encodes CDR1 MNHEY and CDR2 SMNVEV (reference sequence).

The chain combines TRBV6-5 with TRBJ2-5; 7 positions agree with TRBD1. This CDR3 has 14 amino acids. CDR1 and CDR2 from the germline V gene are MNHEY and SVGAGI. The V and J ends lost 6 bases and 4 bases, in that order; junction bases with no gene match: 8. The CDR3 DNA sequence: TGTGCCAGCAGACCGGGACAGCAGCGAGAGACCCAGTACTTC. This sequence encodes CASRPGQQRETQYF.

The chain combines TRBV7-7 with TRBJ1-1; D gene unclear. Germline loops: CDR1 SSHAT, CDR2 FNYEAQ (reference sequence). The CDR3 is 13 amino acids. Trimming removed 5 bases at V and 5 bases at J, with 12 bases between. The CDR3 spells CASSPWGGTEAFF. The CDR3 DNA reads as TGTGCCAGCAGCCCCTGGGGAGGGACTGAAGCTTTCTTT.

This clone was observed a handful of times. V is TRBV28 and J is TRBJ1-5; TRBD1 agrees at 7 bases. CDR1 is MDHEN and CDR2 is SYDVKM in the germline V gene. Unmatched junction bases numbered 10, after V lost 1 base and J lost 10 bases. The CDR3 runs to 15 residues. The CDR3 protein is CASSLSRTGYRPQHF. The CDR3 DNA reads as TGTGCCAGCAGTTTATCCAGGACAGGATATCGACCCCAGCATTTT.

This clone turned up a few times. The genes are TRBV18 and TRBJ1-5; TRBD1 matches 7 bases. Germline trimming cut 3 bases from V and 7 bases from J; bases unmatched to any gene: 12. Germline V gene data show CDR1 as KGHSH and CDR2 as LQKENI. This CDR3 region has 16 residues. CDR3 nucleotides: TGTGCCAGCTCACCTTCTCCTACAGGGGCAGGACAGCCCCAGCATTTT. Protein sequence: CASSPSPTGAGQPQHF.

CDR3 sequence: CACKWADEQYF. The CDR3, as DNA: TGTGCCTGCAAGTGGGCAGACGAGCAGTACTTC. The rearrangement joins TRBV30 to TRBJ2-7; D is unclear. The V end was cut by 6 bases, the J end by 5 bases, with 11 bases between. The CDR3 loop spans 11 amino acids. Germline CDR1 reads GTSNPN; CDR2 reads SVGIG (reference sequence).

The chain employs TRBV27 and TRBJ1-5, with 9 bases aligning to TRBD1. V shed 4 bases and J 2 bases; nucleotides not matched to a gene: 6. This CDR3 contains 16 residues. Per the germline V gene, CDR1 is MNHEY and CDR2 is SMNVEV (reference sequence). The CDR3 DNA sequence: TGTGCCAGCAGTTCAACAGGGGGCAAGGGCAATCAGCCCCAGCATTTT. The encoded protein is CASSSTGGKGNQPQHF.

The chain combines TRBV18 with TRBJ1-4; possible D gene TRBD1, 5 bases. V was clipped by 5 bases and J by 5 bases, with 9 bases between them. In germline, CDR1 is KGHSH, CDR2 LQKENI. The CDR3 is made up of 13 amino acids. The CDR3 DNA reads TGTGCCAGCTCAATAGGGGCCAATGAAAAACTGTTTTTT. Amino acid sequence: CASSIGANEKLFF.

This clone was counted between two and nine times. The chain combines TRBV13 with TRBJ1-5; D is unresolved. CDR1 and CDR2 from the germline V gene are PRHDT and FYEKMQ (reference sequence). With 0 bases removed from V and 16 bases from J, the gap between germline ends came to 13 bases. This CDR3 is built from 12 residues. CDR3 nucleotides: TGTGCCAGCAGCTTAGGGCCGAGCCATCAACATTTT. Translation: CASSLGPSHQHF. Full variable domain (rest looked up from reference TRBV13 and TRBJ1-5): AAGVIQSPRHLIKEKRETATLKCYPIPRHDTVYWYQQGPGQDPQFLISFYEKMQSDKGSIPDRFSAQQFSDYHSELNMSSLELGDSALYFCASSLGPSHQHFGDGTRLSIL.

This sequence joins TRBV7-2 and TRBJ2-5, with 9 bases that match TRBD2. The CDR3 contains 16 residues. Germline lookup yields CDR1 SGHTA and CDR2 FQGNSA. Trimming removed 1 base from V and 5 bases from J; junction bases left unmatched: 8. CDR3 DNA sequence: TGTGCCAGCAGCTTAGACGGCGGGAGGGCCTGGGAGACCCAGTACTTC. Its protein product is CASSLDGGRAWETQYF.

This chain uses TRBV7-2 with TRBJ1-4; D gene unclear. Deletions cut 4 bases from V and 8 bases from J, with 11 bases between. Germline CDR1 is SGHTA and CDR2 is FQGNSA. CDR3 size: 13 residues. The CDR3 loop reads CASSSTRMEKLFF. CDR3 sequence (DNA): TGTGCCAGCAGCTCGACGAGGATGGAAAAACTGTTTTTT.

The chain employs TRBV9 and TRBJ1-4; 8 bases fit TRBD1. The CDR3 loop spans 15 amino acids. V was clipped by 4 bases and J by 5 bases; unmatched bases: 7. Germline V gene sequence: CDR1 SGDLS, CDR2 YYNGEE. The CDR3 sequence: CASSLRGHLNEKLFF. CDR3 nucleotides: TGTGCCAGCAGCCTCAGGGGGCACCTAAATGAAAAACTGTTTTTT.

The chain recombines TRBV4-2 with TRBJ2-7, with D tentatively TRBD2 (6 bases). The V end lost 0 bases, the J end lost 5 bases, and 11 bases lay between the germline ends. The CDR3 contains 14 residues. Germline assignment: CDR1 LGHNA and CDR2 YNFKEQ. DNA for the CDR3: TGTGCCAGCAGCCAAGAGGCAGGGAGGCACGAGCAGTACTTC. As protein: CASSQEAGRHEQYF.

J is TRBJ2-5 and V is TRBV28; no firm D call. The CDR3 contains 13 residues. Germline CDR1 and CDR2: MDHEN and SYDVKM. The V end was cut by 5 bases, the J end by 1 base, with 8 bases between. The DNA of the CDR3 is TGTGCCAGCAGTGGGCCATCCCAAGAGACCCAGTACTTC. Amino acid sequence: CASSGPSQETQYF.

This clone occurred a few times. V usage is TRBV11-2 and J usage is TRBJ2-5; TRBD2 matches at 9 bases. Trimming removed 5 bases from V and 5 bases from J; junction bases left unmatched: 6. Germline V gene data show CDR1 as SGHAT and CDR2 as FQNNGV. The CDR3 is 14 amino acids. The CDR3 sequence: CASSQREDSETQYF. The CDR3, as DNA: TGTGCCAGCAGCCAGCGGGAGGATTCGGAGACCCAGTACTTC.